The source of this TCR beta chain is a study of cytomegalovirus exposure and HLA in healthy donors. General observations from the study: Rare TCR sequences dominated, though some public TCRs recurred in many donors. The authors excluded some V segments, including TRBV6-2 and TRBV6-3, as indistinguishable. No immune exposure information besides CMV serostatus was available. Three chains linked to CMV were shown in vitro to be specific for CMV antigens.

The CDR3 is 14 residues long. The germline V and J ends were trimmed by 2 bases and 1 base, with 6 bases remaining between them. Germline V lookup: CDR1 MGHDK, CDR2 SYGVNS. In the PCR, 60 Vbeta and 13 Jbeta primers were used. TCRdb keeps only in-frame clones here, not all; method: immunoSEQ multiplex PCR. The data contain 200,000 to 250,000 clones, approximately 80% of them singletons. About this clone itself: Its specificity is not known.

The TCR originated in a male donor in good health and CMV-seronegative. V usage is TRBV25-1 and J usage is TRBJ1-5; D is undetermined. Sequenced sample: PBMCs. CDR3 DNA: TGTGCCAGCAGTGAACCGGGGAGCAATCAGCCCCAGCATTTT. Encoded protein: CASSEPGSNQPQHF.